A single sample gave rise to the 10 T cell receptor beta chains below, sequenced in a study of cytomegalovirus exposure and HLA in healthy donors. Only in-frame clones appear in the TCRdb table, and some are missing; sequencing was by immunoSEQ multiplex PCR. The table lists 180,000 or so clones, 85% to 90% of them singletons, with 1.4% in the top ten. The source material was PBMCs. Receptors were obtained from a woman aged 30 to 39 in good health and CMV-seronegative.

This CDR3 is CASSGTSGADYEQYF. CDR3 DNA sequence: TGTGCCAGCAGTGGGACTAGCGGGGCAGACTACGAGCAGTACTTC. This chain uses TRBV2 with TRBJ2-7, with 12 bases that match TRBD2. Trimming took 4 bases from V and 3 from J; bases not matched to a gene: 4. The germline V gene encodes CDR1 SNHLY and CDR2 FYNNEI. The CDR3 covers 15 residues. Full variable domain (missing parts from reference TRBV2 and TRBJ2-7): EPEVTQTPSHQVTQMGQEVILRCVPISNHLYFYWYRQILGQKVEFLVSFYNNEISEKSEIFDDQFSVERPDGSNFTLKIRSTKLEDSAMYFCASSGTSGADYEQYFGPGTRLTVT.

The chain combines TRBV6-1 with TRBJ2-1, with TRBD2 matching 8 bases. CDR1 MNHNS and CDR2 SASEGT come from the germline V gene. This CDR3 has 14 amino acids. V was clipped by 5 bases and J by 2 bases; unmatched bases: 2. CDR3 nucleotides: TGTGCCAGCAGTATAGCGGGGACCTACAATGAGCAGTTCTTC. Translating gives CASSIAGTYNEQFF.

The sample holds a few counts of this clone. The V call is TRBV2, the J call TRBJ2-3, with 11 bases fitting TRBD2. This CDR3 has 15 amino acids. In germline, CDR1 is SNHLY, CDR2 FYNNEI. V trimming: 5 bases; J trimming: 7 bases; junction bases outside the gene matches: 8. CDR3 sequence (DNA): TGTGCCAGCAGTCGTAGCGGGGGGGCCGCACATACGCAGTATTTT. Amino acids: CASSRSGGAAHTQYF.

The chain combines TRBV6-5 with TRBJ2-7, with 7 bases matching TRBD1. CDR3 length: 14 amino acids. Trimming removed 1 base from V and 4 bases from J; junction bases left unmatched: 4. Germline V lookup: CDR1 MNHEY, CDR2 SVGAGI. The CDR3 nucleotides read TGTGCCAGCAGTTACTACAGGGGCACGTACGAGCAGTACTTC. Residues: CASSYYRGTYEQYF.

The rearrangement joins TRBV27 to TRBJ2-3; TRBD2 matches at 14 bases. V was pared by 6 bases and J by 2 bases, with 4 bases of the junction left unmatched. The CDR3 spans 16 residues. Germline CDR1 MNHEY, CDR2 SMNVEV (reference sequence). The chain's CDR3 is CASSPTSGGATDTQYF. DNA for the CDR3: TGTGCCAGCAGCCCGACTAGCGGGGGGGCCACAGATACGCAGTATTTT.

The V call is TRBV18, the J call TRBJ2-6, with 7 nucleotides matching TRBD1. There are 17 residues in the CDR3. The ends lost 6 bases at V and 1 base at J; junction bases unmatched: 9. Germline loops: CDR1 KGHSH, CDR2 LQKENI. CDR3 region: CASSYDRAPSGANVLTF. CDR3 nucleotides: TGTGCCAGCTCCTACGACAGGGCCCCATCTGGGGCCAACGTCCTGACTTTC. The variable domain in full, completed from reference TRBV18 and TRBJ2-6, reads NAGVMQNPRHLVRRRGQEARLRCSPMKGHSHVYWYRQLPEEGLKFMVYLQKENIIDESGMPKERFSAEFPKEGPSILRIQQVVRGDSAAYFCASSYDRAPSGANVLTFGAGSRLTVL.

This sequence joins TRBV7-8 and TRBJ2-3, with no clear D. The CDR3 totals 12 residues. CDR1 is SGHVS and CDR2 is FQNEAQ in the germline V gene. Trimming pared 5 bases from V and 5 bases from J, leaving 8 bases between. CDR3 in amino acids: CASSPGQDTQYF. DNA of the CDR3: TGTGCCAGCAGCCCTGGCCAAGATACGCAGTATTTT.

The chain carries TRBV6-1 and TRBJ1-2; 12 nucleotides agree with TRBD1. This CDR3 has 17 residues. Germline CDR1 reads MNHNS; CDR2 reads SASEGT. V lost 4 bases and J lost 0; bases outside the gene matches: 6. DNA for the CDR3: TGTGCCAGCAGTGGCGGGGACAGGGGGCGGGCTAACTATGGCTACACCTTC. Its protein is CASSGGDRGRANYGYTF.

The chain couples TRBV5-1 to TRBJ1-1, with 7 bases matching TRBD1. Germline values: CDR1 SGHRS, CDR2 YFSETQ. CDR3 length: 14 amino acids. The junction had 5 bases not matched to a gene; V was cut back by 2 bases and J by 4 bases. CDR3 nucleotides: TGCGCCAGCAGCTTAAGGGGGCAGCGCACTGAAGCTTTCTTT. Its protein product is CASSLRGQRTEAFF.

The J gene is TRBJ2-3, the V gene TRBV9; a weak D match, TRBD1 (5 bases). Per germline, CDR1 SGDLS and CDR2 YYNGEE. The CDR3 is 16 residues long. V lost 0 bases to trimming and J lost 0 bases, with 11 bases between them. The CDR3 sequence is CASSVAAGSSTDTQYF. In DNA form, the CDR3 reads TGTGCCAGCAGCGTAGCGGCAGGGTCTAGCACAGATACGCAGTATTTT.